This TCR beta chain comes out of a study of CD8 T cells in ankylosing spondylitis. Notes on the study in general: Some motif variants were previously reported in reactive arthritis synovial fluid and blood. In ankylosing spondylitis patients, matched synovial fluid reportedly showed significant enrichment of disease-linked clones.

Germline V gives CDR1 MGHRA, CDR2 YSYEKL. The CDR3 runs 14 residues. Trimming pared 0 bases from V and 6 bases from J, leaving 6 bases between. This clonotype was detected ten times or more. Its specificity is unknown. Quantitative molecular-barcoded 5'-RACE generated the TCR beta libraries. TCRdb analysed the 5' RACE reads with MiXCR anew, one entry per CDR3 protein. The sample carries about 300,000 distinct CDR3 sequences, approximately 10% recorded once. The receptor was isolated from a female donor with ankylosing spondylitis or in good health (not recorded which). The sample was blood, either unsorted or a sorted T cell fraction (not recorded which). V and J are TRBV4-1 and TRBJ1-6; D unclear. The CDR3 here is CASSQDQRNSPLHF. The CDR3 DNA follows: TGCGCCAGCAGCCAAGATCAGCGTAATTCACCCCTCCACTTT.